This T cell receptor beta chain was sequenced in a study of T cell changes during pregnancy in multiple sclerosis. V gave up 5 bases and J gave up 0 bases, with 11 bases separating them. Germline V gene data show CDR1 as SEHNR and CDR2 as FQNEAQ (reference sequence). The CDR3 has 15 amino acids. Method: immunoSEQ multiplex PCR; TCRdb's copy keeps in-frame clones and lacks some. The data hold about 97,000 clones, with about nine tenths observed a single time. This clonotype was sampled from a female donor with multiple sclerosis, enrolled in a pregnancy study. The sample was peripheral blood, taken in the second trimester of pregnancy. The chain combines TRBV7-9 with TRBJ2-1; perhaps TRBD2 as D (6 bases). The CDR3 nucleotides read TGTGCCAGCAGCCGTGACGGGAGCTCCTACAATGAGCAGTTCTTC. Its protein product is CASSRDGSSYNEQFF.